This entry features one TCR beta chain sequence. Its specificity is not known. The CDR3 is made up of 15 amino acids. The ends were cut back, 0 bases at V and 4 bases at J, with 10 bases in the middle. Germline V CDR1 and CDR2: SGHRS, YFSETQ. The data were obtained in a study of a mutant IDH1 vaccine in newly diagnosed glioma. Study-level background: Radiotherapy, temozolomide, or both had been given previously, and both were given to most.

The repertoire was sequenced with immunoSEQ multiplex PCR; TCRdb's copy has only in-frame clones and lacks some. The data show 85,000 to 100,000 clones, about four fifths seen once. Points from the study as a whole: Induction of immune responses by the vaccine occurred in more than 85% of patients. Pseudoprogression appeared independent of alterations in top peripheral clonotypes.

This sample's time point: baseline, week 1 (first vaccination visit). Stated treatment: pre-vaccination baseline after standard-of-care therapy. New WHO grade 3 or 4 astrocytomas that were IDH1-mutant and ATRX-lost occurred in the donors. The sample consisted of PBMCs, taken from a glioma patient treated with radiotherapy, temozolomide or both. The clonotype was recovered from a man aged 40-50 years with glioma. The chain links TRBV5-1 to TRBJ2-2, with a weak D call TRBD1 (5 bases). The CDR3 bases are TGCGCCAGCAGCTTGGCGGGCAGGGTCACCGGGGAGCTGTTTTTT. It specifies CASSLAGRVTGELFF.